The 19 T cell receptor beta chains reported below all come from one sample, sequenced in a study of cytomegalovirus exposure and HLA in healthy donors. PCR primers comprised 60 Vbeta and 13 Jbeta primers. Here immunoSEQ multiplex PCR was the method, and the copy in TCRdb shows in-frame clones only, minus some. The table shows more than 95,000 clones, with around four fifths occurring only once. The sequenced material came from PBMCs. These receptor sequences come from a woman aged 35 to 49 in good health and CMV-seropositive.

J is TRBJ2-1 and V is TRBV19; TRBD2 matches 12 bases. The CDR3 contains 16 residues. V shed 8 bases, J shed 8 bases, and the junction held 13 bases outside the gene matches. Germline loops: CDR1 LNHDA, CDR2 SQIVND (reference sequence). In nucleotides, the CDR3 is TGTGCCAGTTCCCACCTAACTAGCGGGAGGCGACATGAGCAGTTCTTC. It encodes CASSHLTSGRRHEQFF.

V and J are TRBV7-9 and TRBJ1-1, with 7 nucleotides matching TRBD1. The CDR3 contains 16 residues. Germline assignment: CDR1 SEHNR and CDR2 FQNEAQ (reference sequence). V trimming: 5 bases; J trimming: 4 bases; junction bases outside the gene matches: 13. In DNA form, the CDR3 reads TGTGCCAGCAGCCTAGACATTTGGGACAGACCCACTGAAGCTTTCTTT. This translates into CASSLDIWDRPTEAFF.

The rearrangement uses TRBV5-1 and TRBJ2-7; D is ambiguous. V shed 2 bases and J shed 0 bases, with 6 bases lying between them. This CDR3 is built from 13 residues. Germline-derived CDR1 and CDR2 are SGHRS and YFSETQ. CDR3 protein: CASSFSVSYEQYF. In DNA form, the CDR3 reads TGCGCCAGCAGCTTTAGTGTCTCCTACGAGCAGTACTTC.

The chain has TRBV14 and TRBJ1-2; D might be TRBD1 (5 bases). Germline CDR1 and CDR2: SGHDN and FVKESK. The V gene lost 0 bases and the J gene lost 8 bases, with 16 bases spanning the gap. The CDR3 length is 15 residues. In nucleotides, the CDR3 is TGTGCCAGCAGCCAAGAGCTTGAAACAGGTAAGGGCTACACCTTC. As protein: CASSQELETGKGYTF.

The CDR3 region is CASSPLGDTGELFF. The CDR3 DNA reads as TGTGCCAGCAGCCCTCTCGGGGACACCGGGGAGCTGTTTTTT. This chain joins TRBV11-2 and TRBJ2-2, with a possible D match to TRBD2 (5 bases). V dropped 5 bases and J dropped 3 bases, with 10 bases sitting between them. The V gene's germline CDR1 is SGHAT and CDR2 FQNNGV. There are 14 residues in the CDR3.

The V and J genes are TRBV21-1 and TRBJ1-5; the table names TRBD1, a call not compared with the DNA. TRBV21-1 is shown as a pseudogene. CDR3 size: 11 residues. CDR3 loop: CARQGRQPQHF. As DNA, the CDR3 is TGTGCCAGACAGGGGCGGCAGCCCCAGCATTTT.

This clone appeared a few times. The chain has TRBV10-2 and TRBJ2-1, with TRBD2 identical over 8 bases. Germline CDR1 reads WSHSY; CDR2 reads SAAADI. The length of the CDR3 is 15 residues. The V gene end was trimmed by 5 bases and the J gene end by 2 bases; junction bases not matched to a gene: 5. This CDR3 is CASSPLAGTYNEQFF. CDR3 sequence (DNA): TGCGCCAGCAGTCCCTTAGCGGGAACCTACAATGAGCAGTTCTTC.

This rearrangement joins TRBV21-1 to TRBJ2-3; the table gives TRBD1 as D, unverified against the DNA. TRBV21-1 is an annotated pseudogene. CDR3 size: 21 residues. The CDR3 DNA reads TGTGCCAGCAGCAAAGCACAAGGGGCAGGGGCCCACCATTTTAGCACAGATACGCAGTATTTT. Translating gives CASSKAQGAGAHHFSTDTQYF.

The chain uses TRBV4-2 and TRBJ2-5; 10 bases agree with TRBD2. The V gene end was trimmed by 4 bases and the J gene end by 7 bases; junction bases not matched to a gene: 9. The CDR3 sequence is 15 residues long. Germline CDR1 and CDR2: LGHNA and YNFKEQ. Here the CDR3 DNA reads TGTGCCAGCAGCCCCACTAGCGGGGTACTTTGGACCCAGTACTTC. Its protein is CASSPTSGVLWTQYF.

The V and J genes are TRBV7-8 and TRBJ2-2; 10 positions agree with TRBD1. The V and J ends lost 6 bases and 7 bases, in that order; junction bases with no gene match: 14. Germline CDR1 and CDR2: SGHVS and FQNEAQ. The CDR3 extends over 17 amino acids. Written as DNA, the CDR3 is TGTGCCAGCAGGATAGTTGGGACAGGGGTTCTCGGCGGGGAGCTGTTTTTT. Its translation: CASRIVGTGVLGGELFF.

This chain uses TRBV5-5 with TRBJ2-5, with 7 bases lining up with TRBD2. V shed 4 bases and J 5 bases; nucleotides not matched to a gene: 5. This CDR3 comprises 13 residues. The germline gives CDR1 SGHKS, CDR2 YYEKEE (reference sequence). The CDR3 DNA is TGTGCCAGCAGCCCCTGGGGAGGGGAGACCCAGTACTTC. Translation: CASSPWGGETQYF.

In this sample, this clone turned up once. This sequence joins TRBV19 and TRBJ2-3, with 7 bases identical to TRBD1. This CDR3 comprises 13 residues. Germline V lookup: CDR1 LNHDA, CDR2 SQIVND (reference sequence). V was clipped by 6 bases and J by 3 bases; unmatched bases: 3. The chain's CDR3 is CASRRDRTDTQYF. CDR3 DNA: TGTGCCAGTAGAAGGGACAGAACAGATACGCAGTATTTT.

The V gene is TRBV28, the J gene TRBJ1-4; D remains unclear. The CDR3 extends over 13 amino acids. Germline CDR1 MDHEN, CDR2 SYDVKM. Trimming shortened V by 7 bases and J by 4 bases, and 10 bases separated the two germline ends. CDR3 sequence: CASTRALNEKLFF. CDR3 in DNA: TGTGCCAGCACGAGAGCCCTTAATGAAAAACTGTTTTTT.

As concerns this clone: The junction differs from germline at one of its ends, possibly a read error. The chain carries TRBV7-9 and TRBJ2-5; perhaps TRBD2 as D (6 bases). The length of the CDR3 is 13 residues. Germline V lookup: CDR1 SEHNR, CDR2 FQNEAQ (reference sequence). The CDR3 nucleotides read TGTTCCAGCAGCATTGGCGGGATAGAGACCCAGTACTTC. This encodes CSSSIGGIETQYF.

The chain combines TRBV7-9 with TRBJ2-3; D unresolved. V lost 3 bases and J lost 8, with 9 bases in between. The CDR3 loop spans 12 amino acids. CDR1 is SEHNR, CDR2 FQNEAQ, per germline (reference sequence). The CDR3 is CASSFPGGTQYF. The CDR3 DNA follows: TGTGCCAGCAGCTTTCCTGGCGGTACGCAGTATTTT.

This chain links TRBV4-3 with TRBJ2-7, with D possibly matching TRBD2 (5 bases). V shed 3 bases and J shed 0 bases, with 9 bases lying between them. The CDR3 runs 14 residues. Germline assignment: CDR1 LGHNA and CDR2 YSLEER. CDR3 amino acids: CASSHFGNSYEQYF. As DNA, the CDR3 is TGCGCCAGCAGCCACTTCGGGAACTCCTACGAGCAGTACTTC.

V and J are TRBV9 and TRBJ2-4; tentative D call: TRBD2 (6 bases). In germline, CDR1 is SGDLS, CDR2 YYNGEE. Trimming removed 4 bases from V and 9 bases from J, with 20 bases in between. The CDR3 runs 15 residues. The CDR3 here is CASSLRPSEEGIQYF. The CDR3 DNA reads TGTGCCAGCAGCCTTAGACCTAGCGAAGAGGGCATTCAGTACTTC.

Concerning this clone: A read error may produce the germline difference seen at one junction end. DNA for the CDR3: TGTGCCAGCAGTTTATTCGGGACAGGCGCACCCTATAGCTACACCTTC. Translated: CASSLFGTGAPYSYTF. This chain uses TRBV27 with TRBJ1-2; the match to TRBD1 covers 8 bases. CDR1 is MNHEY, CDR2 SMNVEV, per germline (reference sequence). The CDR3 is 16 residues long.

The chain combines TRBV14 with TRBJ2-5; tentatively, D is TRBD2 (6 bases). The V end lost 5 bases, the J end lost 11 bases, and 12 bases lay between the germline ends. CDR1 and CDR2 from the germline V gene are SGHDN and FVKESK. This CDR3 has 11 residues. CDR3 region: CASSYTGEQYF. CDR3 nucleotide sequence: TGTGCCAGCAGCTATACGGGGGAGCAGTACTTC.